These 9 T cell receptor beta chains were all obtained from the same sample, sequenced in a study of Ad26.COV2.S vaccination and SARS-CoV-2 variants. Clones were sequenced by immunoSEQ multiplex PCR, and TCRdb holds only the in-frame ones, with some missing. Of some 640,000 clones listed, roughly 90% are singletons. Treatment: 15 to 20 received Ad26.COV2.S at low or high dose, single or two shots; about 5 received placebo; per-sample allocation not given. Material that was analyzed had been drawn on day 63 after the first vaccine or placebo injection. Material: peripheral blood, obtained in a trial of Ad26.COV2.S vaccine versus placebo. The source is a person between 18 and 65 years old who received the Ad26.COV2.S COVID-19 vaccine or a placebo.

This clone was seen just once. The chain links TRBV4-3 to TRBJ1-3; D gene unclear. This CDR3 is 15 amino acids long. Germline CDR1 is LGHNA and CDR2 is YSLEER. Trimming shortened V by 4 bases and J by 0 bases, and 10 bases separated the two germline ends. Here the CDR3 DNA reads TGCGCCAGCAGCCGAATGACCTTCTCTGGAAACACCATATATTTT. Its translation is CASSRMTFSGNTIYF.

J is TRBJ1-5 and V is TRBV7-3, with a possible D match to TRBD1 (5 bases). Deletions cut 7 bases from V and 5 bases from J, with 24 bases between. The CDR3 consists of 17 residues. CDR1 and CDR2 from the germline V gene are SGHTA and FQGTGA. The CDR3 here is CASTQWGSPGTDQPQHF. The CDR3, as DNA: TGTGCCAGCACCCAATGGGGGTCCCCGGGCACCGATCAGCCCCAGCATTTT. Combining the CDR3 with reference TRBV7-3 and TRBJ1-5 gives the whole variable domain GAGVSQTPSNKVTEKGKYVELRCDPISGHTALYWYRQSLGQGPEFLIYFQGTGAADDSGLPNDRFFAVRPEGSVSTLKIQRTERGDSAVYLCASTQWGSPGTDQPQHFGDGTRLSIL.

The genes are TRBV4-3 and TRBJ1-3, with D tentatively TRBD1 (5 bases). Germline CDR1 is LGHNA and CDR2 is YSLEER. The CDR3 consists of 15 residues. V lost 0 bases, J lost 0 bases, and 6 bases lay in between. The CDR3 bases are TGCGCCAGCAGCCAAGAGGGGGGCTCTGGAAACACCATATATTTT. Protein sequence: CASSQEGGSGNTIYF.

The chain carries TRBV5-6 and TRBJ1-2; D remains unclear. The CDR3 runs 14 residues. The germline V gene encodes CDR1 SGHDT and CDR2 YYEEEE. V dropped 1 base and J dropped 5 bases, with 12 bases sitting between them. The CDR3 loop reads CASSLSMEYYGYTF. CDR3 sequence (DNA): TGTGCCAGCAGCTTGTCTATGGAGTATTATGGCTACACCTTC.

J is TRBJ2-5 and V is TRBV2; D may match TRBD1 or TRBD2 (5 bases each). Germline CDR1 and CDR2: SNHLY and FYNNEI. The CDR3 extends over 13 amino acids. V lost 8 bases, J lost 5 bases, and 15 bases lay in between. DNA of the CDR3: TGTGCCAGCGGAAGGACTTGGGGCGAGACCCAGTACTTC. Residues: CASGRTWGETQYF.

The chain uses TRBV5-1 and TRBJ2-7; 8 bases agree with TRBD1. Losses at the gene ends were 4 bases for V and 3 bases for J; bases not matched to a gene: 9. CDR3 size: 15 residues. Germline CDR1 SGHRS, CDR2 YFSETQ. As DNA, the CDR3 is TGCGCCAGCAGCGAGCAGGGGGCGCAGGGCTACGAGCAGTACTTC. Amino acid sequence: CASSEQGAQGYEQYF.

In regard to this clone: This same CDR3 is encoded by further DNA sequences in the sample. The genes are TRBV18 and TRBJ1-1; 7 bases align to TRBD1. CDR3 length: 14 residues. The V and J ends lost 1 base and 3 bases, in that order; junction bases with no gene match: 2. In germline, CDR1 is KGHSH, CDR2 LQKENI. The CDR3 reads CASSPRTGDTEAFF. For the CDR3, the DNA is TGTGCCAGCTCACCACGGACAGGTGACACTGAAGCTTTCTTT.

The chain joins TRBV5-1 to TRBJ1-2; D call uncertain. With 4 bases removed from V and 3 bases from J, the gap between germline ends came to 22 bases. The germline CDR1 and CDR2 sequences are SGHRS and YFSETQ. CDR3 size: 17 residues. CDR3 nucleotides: TGCGCCAGCAGCCGCGGCCCCGAAATTTCCTTGTACTATGGCTACACCTTC. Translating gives CASSRGPEISLYYGYTF. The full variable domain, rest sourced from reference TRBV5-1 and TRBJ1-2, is KAGVTQTPRYLIKTRGQQVTLSCSPISGHRSVSWYQQTPGQGLQFLFEYFSETQRNKGNFPGRFSGRQFSNSRSEMNVSTLELGDSALYLCASSRGPEISLYYGYTFGSGTRLTVV.

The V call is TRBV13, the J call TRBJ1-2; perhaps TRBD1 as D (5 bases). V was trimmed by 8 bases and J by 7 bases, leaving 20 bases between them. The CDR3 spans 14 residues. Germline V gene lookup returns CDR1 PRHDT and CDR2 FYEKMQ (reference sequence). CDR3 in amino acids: CASFYRDFASGYTF. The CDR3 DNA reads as TGTGCCAGCTTCTACCGGGACTTCGCGAGTGGCTACACCTTC.